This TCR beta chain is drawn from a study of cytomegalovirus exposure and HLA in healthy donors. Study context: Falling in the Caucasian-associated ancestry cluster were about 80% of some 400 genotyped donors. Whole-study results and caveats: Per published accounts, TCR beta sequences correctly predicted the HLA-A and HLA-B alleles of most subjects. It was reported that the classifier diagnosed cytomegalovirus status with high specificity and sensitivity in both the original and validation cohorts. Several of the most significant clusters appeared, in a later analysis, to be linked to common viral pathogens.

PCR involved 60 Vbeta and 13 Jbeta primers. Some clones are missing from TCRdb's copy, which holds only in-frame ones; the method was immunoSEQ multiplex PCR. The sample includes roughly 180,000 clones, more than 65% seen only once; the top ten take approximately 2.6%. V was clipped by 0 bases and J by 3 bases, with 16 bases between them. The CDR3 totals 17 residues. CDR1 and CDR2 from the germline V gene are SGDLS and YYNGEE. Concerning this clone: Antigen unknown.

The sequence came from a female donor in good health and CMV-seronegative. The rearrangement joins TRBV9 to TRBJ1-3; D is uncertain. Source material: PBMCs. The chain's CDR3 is CASSVADWEARGNTIYF. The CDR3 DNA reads TGTGCCAGCAGCGTAGCGGATTGGGAGGCGCGTGGAAACACCATATATTTT.